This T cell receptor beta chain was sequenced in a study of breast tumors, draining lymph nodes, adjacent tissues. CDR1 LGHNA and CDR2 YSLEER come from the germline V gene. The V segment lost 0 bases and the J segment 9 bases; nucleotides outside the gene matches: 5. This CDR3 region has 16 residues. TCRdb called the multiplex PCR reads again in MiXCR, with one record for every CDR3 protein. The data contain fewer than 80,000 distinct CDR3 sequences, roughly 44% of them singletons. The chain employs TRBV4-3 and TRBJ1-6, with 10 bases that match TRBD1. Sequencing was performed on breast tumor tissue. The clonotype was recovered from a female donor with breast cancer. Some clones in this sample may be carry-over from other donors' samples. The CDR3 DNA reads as TGCGCCAGCAGCCAAGAGGCGAGGACAGGGGGTTCACCCCTCCACTTT. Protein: CASSQEARTGGSPLHF.